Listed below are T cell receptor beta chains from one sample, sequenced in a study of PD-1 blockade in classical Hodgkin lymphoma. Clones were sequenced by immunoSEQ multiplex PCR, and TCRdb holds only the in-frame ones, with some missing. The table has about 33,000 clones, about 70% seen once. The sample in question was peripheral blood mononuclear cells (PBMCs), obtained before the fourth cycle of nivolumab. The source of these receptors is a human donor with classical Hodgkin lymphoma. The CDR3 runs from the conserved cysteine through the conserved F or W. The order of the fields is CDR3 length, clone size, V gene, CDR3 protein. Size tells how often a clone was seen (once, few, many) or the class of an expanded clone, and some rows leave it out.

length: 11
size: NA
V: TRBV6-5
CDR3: CASSLQNEAFF

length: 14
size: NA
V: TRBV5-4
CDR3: CASSSGQSGNTIYF

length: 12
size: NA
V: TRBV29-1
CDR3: CSGRRNTGELFF

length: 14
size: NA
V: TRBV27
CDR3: CASSLTPEVNTIYF

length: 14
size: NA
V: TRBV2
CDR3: CASSRLAGEGEQYF

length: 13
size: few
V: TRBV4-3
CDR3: CASSQGGSYEQYF

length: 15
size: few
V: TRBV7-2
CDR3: CASSRTGTSGGELFF

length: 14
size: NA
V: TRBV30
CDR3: CAWNSMTASYEQYF

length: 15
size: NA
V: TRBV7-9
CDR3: CASTLLGTLTDTQYF

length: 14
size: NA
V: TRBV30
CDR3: CAFTDRGGNQPQHF

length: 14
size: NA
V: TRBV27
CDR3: CASSLNGVYTEAFF

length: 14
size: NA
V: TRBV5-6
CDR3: CASSSGTGVREQYF

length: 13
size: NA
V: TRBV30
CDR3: CAWSVISLGELFF

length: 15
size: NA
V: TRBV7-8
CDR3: CASSDTGVESYEQYF

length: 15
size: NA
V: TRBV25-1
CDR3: CASSVVAGFNSPLHF

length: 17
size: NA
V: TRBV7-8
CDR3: CASSLGRRGLGANVLTF

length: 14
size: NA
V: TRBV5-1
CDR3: CASRRREGSGELFF

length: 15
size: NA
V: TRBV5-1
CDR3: CASSLDGRSTGELFF

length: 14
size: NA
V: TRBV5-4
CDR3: CASSFPGLSREQYF

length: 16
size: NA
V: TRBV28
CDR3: CASSLYRTGGRYGYTF

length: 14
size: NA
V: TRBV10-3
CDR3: CAISGGEEGDIQYF

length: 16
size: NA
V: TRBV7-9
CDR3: CASSPSGSSSYNEQFF

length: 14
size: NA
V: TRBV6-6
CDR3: CASRYTGGGDEQYF

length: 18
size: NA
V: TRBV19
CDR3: CASSIDPGLVSTYNEQFF

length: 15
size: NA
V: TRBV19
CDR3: CASMGARRDTYEQYF

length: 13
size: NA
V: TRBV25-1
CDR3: CASIISWGQEQFF

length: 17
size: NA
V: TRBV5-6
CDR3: CASSLEVAGLNTGELFF

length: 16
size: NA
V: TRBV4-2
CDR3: CASSPLAGGGMEEQFF

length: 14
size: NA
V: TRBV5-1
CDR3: CASSQGRINEKLFF

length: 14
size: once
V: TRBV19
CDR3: CATGQLGGYGEQYF

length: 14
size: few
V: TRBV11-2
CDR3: CASSKGQFNYGYTF

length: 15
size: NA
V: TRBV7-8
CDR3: CASSLEGGAQETQYF

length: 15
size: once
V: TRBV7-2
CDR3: CASSPGTSGAYEQYF

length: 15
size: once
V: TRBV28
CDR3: CAIAGLAGPTDTQYF

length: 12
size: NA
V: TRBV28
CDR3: CASRGPFNEQFF

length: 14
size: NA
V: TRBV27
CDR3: CASSFVSRPGELFF

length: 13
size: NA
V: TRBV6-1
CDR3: CASTIRGLTEAFF